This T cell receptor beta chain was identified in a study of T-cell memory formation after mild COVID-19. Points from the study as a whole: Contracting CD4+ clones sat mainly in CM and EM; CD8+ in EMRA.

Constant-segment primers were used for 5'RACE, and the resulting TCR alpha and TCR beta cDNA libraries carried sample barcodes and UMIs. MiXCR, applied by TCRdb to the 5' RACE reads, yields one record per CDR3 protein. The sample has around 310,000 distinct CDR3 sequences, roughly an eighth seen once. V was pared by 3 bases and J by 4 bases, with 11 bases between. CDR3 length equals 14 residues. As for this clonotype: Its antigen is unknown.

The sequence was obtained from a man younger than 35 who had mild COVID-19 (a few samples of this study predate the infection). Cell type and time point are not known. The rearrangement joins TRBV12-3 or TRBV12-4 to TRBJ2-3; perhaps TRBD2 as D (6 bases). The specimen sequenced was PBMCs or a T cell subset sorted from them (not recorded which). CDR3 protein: CASSFSSGSDTQYF. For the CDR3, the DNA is TGTGCCAGCAGTTTTTCGAGCGGGTCAGATACGCAGTATTTT.